This entry lists 32 T cell receptor beta chains sequenced from one sample in a study of patients and donors after allogeneic stem cell transplantation. A single record per CDR3 protein comes from TCRdb applying MiXCR to the RT-PCR reads. The table lists more than 850,000 distinct CDR3 sequences, more than 15% of them singletons, with 5% to 7.5% in the top ten. Source material: blood, either unsorted or a sorted T cell fraction (not recorded which). These receptors were taken from a human donor who was either an allogeneic HSCT recipient or a stem cell or donor lymphocyte infusion donor (not recorded which). It is not recorded whose cells these are; they may come from a transplant donor.

The chain carries TRBV24-1 and TRBJ2-3; no firm D call. Germline CDR1 and CDR2: KGHDR and SFDVKD. Deletions cut 7 bases from V and 6 bases from J, with 7 bases between. This CDR3 spans 11 amino acids. The CDR3 region has the DNA TGTGCCACCAGAGCAGGCGATACGCAGTATTTT. Translation gives CATRAGDTQYF.

This clonotype was seen more than once but under ten times. CDR3 DNA: TGTGCCTGGAGTTCGACTAGCGGCACAGATACGCAGTATTTT. Translated: CAWSSTSGTDTQYF. The rearrangement joins TRBV30 to TRBJ2-3, with TRBD2 matching over 8 bases. The CDR3 spans 14 residues. Losses at the gene ends were 2 bases for V and 1 base for J; bases not matched to a gene: 2. Germline V gene data show CDR1 as GTSNPN and CDR2 as SVGIG (reference sequence).

The chain uses TRBV11-1 and TRBJ2-1, with 10 bases identical to TRBD2. The V gene end was trimmed by 5 bases and the J gene end by 5 bases; junction bases not matched to a gene: 12. Per germline, CDR1 SGHAT and CDR2 FQDESV (reference sequence). This CDR3 comprises 17 residues. CDR3 DNA: TGTGCCAGCAGCGAGGGGGAGGGGACTAGCGTAAACAATGAGCAGTTCTTC. Translation gives CASSEGEGTSVNNEQFF.

This clonotype appeared a few times. Here the CDR3 DNA reads TGCGCCAGCAGCTTGTTACAATACCACGAGCAGTACTTC. It specifies CASSLLQYHEQYF. The chain combines TRBV5-1 with TRBJ2-7, with D unclear. CDR1 is SGHRS and CDR2 is YFSETQ in the germline V gene. V was clipped by 1 base and J by 5 bases, with 10 bases between them. The CDR3 is 13 amino acids.

This sequence joins TRBV30 and TRBJ1-3, with D hard to call. The CDR3 has 11 residues. V gave up 3 bases and J gave up 2 bases, with 2 bases separating them. Germline V gene data show CDR1 as GTSNPN and CDR2 as SVGIG (reference sequence). CDR3 sequence (DNA): TGTGCCTGGAGAACTGGAAACACCATATATTTT. Residues: CAWRTGNTIYF.

The chain recombines TRBV29-1 with TRBJ2-7; D is undetermined. Trimming took 1 base from V and 4 from J, leaving 5 bases between them. This CDR3 is built from 11 residues. From germline, CDR1 is SQVTM and CDR2 ANQGSEA. As DNA, the CDR3 is TGCAGCGTTGAAGTTTCATACGAGCAGTACTTC. This encodes CSVEVSYEQYF.

The J gene is TRBJ2-1, the V gene TRBV6-2 or TRBV6-3, with TRBD2 as a possible D gene (6 bases). Trimming stripped 10 bases from V and 9 bases from J, with 22 bases between. The CDR3 loop spans 14 amino acids. Germline V gene sequence: CDR1 MNHEY, CDR2 SVGEGT. This CDR3 is CATRRSGLMGEQFF. CDR3 coding DNA: TGTGCCACCCGGCGGAGCGGGCTTATGGGTGAGCAGTTCTTC.

The gene calls are TRBV6-1 and TRBJ2-2; D is possibly TRBD1 (6 bases). Germline assignment: CDR1 MNHNS and CDR2 SASEGT. This CDR3 is 14 amino acids long. V lost 8 bases and J lost 2, with 12 bases in between. The CDR3 sequence: CASDGTSNTGELFF. DNA for the CDR3: TGTGCCAGCGACGGGACATCCAACACCGGGGAGCTGTTTTTT.

This clonotype has just a few counts. This rearrangement joins TRBV12-3 or TRBV12-4 to TRBJ1-1; D ambiguous. Between the trimmed V and J ends, which lost 6 bases and 8 bases, there was a span of 28 bases. The CDR3 sequence is 17 residues long. The CDR3 protein is CASRMPPGRTLNGEAFF. As DNA, the CDR3 is TGTGCCAGCAGAATGCCGCCCGGGAGGACGTTAAATGGGGAAGCTTTCTTT.

In its sample, this clonotype is medium-sized. The chain links TRBV4-3 to TRBJ2-7; a possible D gene is TRBD1 (5 bases). From germline, CDR1 is LGHNA and CDR2 YSLEER. V dropped 3 bases and J dropped 5 bases, with 14 bases sitting between them. CDR3 length: 14 amino acids. As DNA, the CDR3 is TGCGCCAGCAGCCAGGGTTTAGGGGCACACGAGCAGTACTTC. Its protein is CASSQGLGAHEQYF.

The CDR3 DNA reads as TGTGCCAGCAGTGTCGACAGGGTGAACACTGAAGCTTTCTTT. Translated, it gives CASSVDRVNTEAFF. V usage is TRBV6-1 and J usage is TRBJ1-1, with 7 bases fitting TRBD1. The CDR3 is 14 residues long. With 4 bases clipped from V and 0 bases from J, the junction kept 2 bases outside the gene matches. Germline loops: CDR1 MNHNS, CDR2 SASEGT.

This chain links TRBV9 with TRBJ2-2; 9 bases match TRBD2. Germline V gene sequence: CDR1 SGDLS, CDR2 YYNGEE. With 6 bases clipped from V and 1 base from J, the junction kept 1 base outside the gene matches. CDR3 length: 14 amino acids. The CDR3 loop reads CASNSGGNTGELFF. CDR3 coding DNA: TGTGCCAGCAATAGCGGGGGGAACACCGGGGAGCTGTTTTTT. The full variable domain, completed using reference TRBV9 and TRBJ2-2, is DSGVTQTPKHLITATGQRVTLRCSPRSGDLSVYWYQQSLDQGLQFLIQYYNGEERAKGNILERFSAQQFPDLHSELNLSSLELGDSALYFCASNSGGNTGELFFGEGSRLTVL.

This chain connects TRBV5-1 to TRBJ2-2, with 8 bases aligning to TRBD1. The CDR3 sequence is 16 residues long. Per the germline V gene, CDR1 is SGHRS and CDR2 is YFSETQ. J was trimmed by 5 bases and V by 4 bases; bases with no gene match: 10. DNA of the CDR3: TGCGCCAGCAGCCCCTCGCAGGGGGCATGGACCGGGGAGCTGTTTTTT. This codes for CASSPSQGAWTGELFF.

This sequence joins TRBV27 and TRBJ2-7; D gene uncertain. The CDR3 totals 15 residues. V lost 1 base, J lost 1 base, and 11 bases lay in between. Germline loops: CDR1 MNHEY, CDR2 SMNVEV (reference sequence). For the CDR3, the DNA is TGTGCCAGCAGTTTATTTGCGGATATGTCCTACGAGCAGTACTTC. Translation gives CASSLFADMSYEQYF.

This clonotype appeared a few times. V is TRBV29-1 and J is TRBJ1-6; 10 bases agree with TRBD1. V lost 4 bases, J lost 4 bases, and 4 bases stayed unmatched. The CDR3 contains 15 residues. Germline V CDR1 and CDR2: SQVTM, ANQGSEA. The CDR3 DNA sequence: TGCAGCGTTGCCACGGGACAGGGGTATAATTCACCCCTCCACTTT. It specifies CSVATGQGYNSPLHF. Full variable domain (missing parts from reference TRBV29-1 and TRBJ1-6): SAVISQKPSRDICQRGTSLTIQCQVDSQVTMMFWYRQQPGQSLTLIATANQGSEATYESGFVIDKFPISRPNLTFSTLTVSNMSPEDSSIYLCSVATGQGYNSPLHFGNGTRLTVT.

In this sample, this clonotype turned up a few times. CDR3 in DNA: TGTGCCAGCAGCGTAAGCCCGGGAGGGGGATACGAGCAGTACTTC. Encoded protein: CASSVSPGGGYEQYF. The chain uses TRBV9 and TRBJ2-7; 8 bases agree with TRBD2. In germline, CDR1 is SGDLS, CDR2 YYNGEE. The CDR3 covers 15 residues. V was clipped by 1 base and J by 4 bases; unmatched bases: 7. The whole variable domain, remainder taken from reference TRBV9 and TRBJ2-7, is DSGVTQTPKHLITATGQRVTLRCSPRSGDLSVYWYQQSLDQGLQFLIQYYNGEERAKGNILERFSAQQFPDLHSELNLSSLELGDSALYFCASSVSPGGGYEQYFGPGTRLTVT.

This clonotype showed up just a few times. The rearrangement joins TRBV20-1 to TRBJ2-7, with TRBD2 matching over 8 bases. The V and J ends lost 1 base and 3 bases, in that order; junction bases with no gene match: 8. Germline V lookup: CDR1 DFQATT, CDR2 SNEGSKA (reference sequence). There are 15 residues in the CDR3. This chain's CDR3 is CSARVPAGGFYEQYF. The CDR3 nucleotides read TGCAGTGCTAGAGTTCCGGCGGGGGGATTCTACGAGCAGTACTTC.

The rearrangement joins TRBV6-2 or TRBV6-3 to TRBJ2-2; a weak D match, TRBD1 (6 bases). CDR3 length equals 16 residues. Looked up from germline, CDR1 is MNHEY and CDR2 is SVGEGT. V lost 2 bases and J 4 bases, leaving 14 bases between the germline ends. CDR3 nucleotide sequence: TGTGCCAGCAGTTACCCCCAGGGGCGCGGCACCGGGGAGCTGTTTTTT. Translation: CASSYPQGRGTGELFF.

Only a few counts were recorded for this clonotype. The chain is built from TRBV7-6 and TRBJ2-3; 12 bases are shared with TRBD2. The germline V gene encodes CDR1 SGHVS and CDR2 FNYEAQ. The CDR3 runs 20 residues. The V segment lost 2 bases and the J segment 0 bases; nucleotides outside the gene matches: 12. The CDR3 DNA reads TGTGCCAGCAGCTTACCCCTTGCTAGCGGGAGGGCCGCTAGCACAGATACGCAGTATTTT. This translates into CASSLPLASGRAASTDTQYF.

V usage is TRBV29-1 and J usage is TRBJ2-3, with a possible D match to TRBD2 (7 bases). Germline V CDR1 and CDR2: SQVTM, ANQGSEA. The CDR3 has 15 amino acids. The V gene lost 3 bases and the J gene lost 1 base, with 14 bases spanning the gap. In nucleotides, the CDR3 is TGCAGCGTTGAGAAGGGGGGGGATGGCACAGATACGCAGTATTTT. Protein sequence: CSVEKGGDGTDTQYF.

This chain links TRBV4-3 with TRBJ2-5, with 8 bases lining up with TRBD2. Germline assignment: CDR1 LGHNA and CDR2 YSLEER. With V trimmed by 1 base and J by 4 bases, 11 bases remained unmatched. The CDR3 covers 17 residues. CDR3 protein: CASSQGTAGAIGETQYF. In nucleotides, the CDR3 is TGCGCCAGCAGCCAAGGGACAGCGGGGGCGATTGGAGAGACCCAGTACTTC.

In its sample, this clonotype was seen a few times. The chain has TRBV7-3 and TRBJ2-3; D is uncertain. Trimming left V 5 bases short and J 6 bases short, with 12 bases between. CDR1 and CDR2 from the germline V gene are SGHTA and FQGTGA. The CDR3 has 13 residues. The CDR3, as DNA: TGTGCCAGCAGCCCTACCCTTGGGGATACGCAGTATTTT. Amino acids: CASSPTLGDTQYF.

This clonotype was seen a few times. CDR3 bases: TGTGCCACCAGCAGGGATAGGCCCCTCGAGCAGTACTTC. Residues: CATSRDRPLEQYF. The V and J genes are TRBV15 and TRBJ2-7; D not resolved. This CDR3 region has 13 residues. The germline V gene encodes CDR1 LNHNV and CDR2 YYDKDF (reference sequence). Trimming cost V 3 bases and J 6 bases, with 12 bases left between them.

The chain combines TRBV27 with TRBJ1-6, with D perhaps TRBD1 (5 bases). Trimming shortened V by 7 bases and J by 0 bases, and 10 bases separated the two germline ends. Germline values: CDR1 MNHEY, CDR2 SMNVEV (reference sequence). The CDR3 spans 15 residues. CDR3 sequence (DNA): TGTGCCAGCACTTTTCAGGGCTCCTATAATTCACCCCTCCACTTT. It codes for CASTFQGSYNSPLHF.

This rearrangement joins TRBV6-5 to TRBJ2-7, with 7 bases aligning to TRBD1. The junction had 8 bases not matched to a gene; V was cut back by 4 bases and J by 5 bases. CDR1 and CDR2 from the germline V gene are MNHEY and SVGAGI. The CDR3 is 14 residues long. The CDR3 DNA follows: TGTGCCAGCAGTTCCGGGACAGTTACCCACGAGCAGTACTTC. Its translation is CASSSGTVTHEQYF.

The table lists this clonotype with a few counts. The rearrangement joins TRBV3-1 to TRBJ2-5; D perhaps matches TRBD1 (6 bases). The CDR3 consists of 15 residues. Germline V gene data show CDR1 as LGHDT and CDR2 as YNNKEL (reference sequence). V was cut by 0 bases and J by 4 bases, with 12 bases left in between. The CDR3 reads CASSQEVGRGETQYF. In DNA form, the CDR3 reads TGTGCCAGCAGCCAAGAAGTGGGCAGGGGAGAGACCCAGTACTTC.

Only a few counts were recorded for this clonotype. This rearrangement joins TRBV10-3 to TRBJ1-4; 11 bases fit TRBD1. After removal of 8 bases from V and 4 bases from J, the junction contained 6 bases not matched to a gene. Germline V gene data show CDR1 as ENHRY and CDR2 as SYGVKD. CDR3 length: 15 amino acids. The CDR3 is CAISDRGLGNEKLFF. In DNA, the CDR3 is TGTGCCATCTCGGACAGGGGGCTTGGTAATGAAAAACTGTTTTTT.

This clonotype was observed a few times. The rearrangement joins TRBV13 to TRBJ2-1; TRBD2 matches 10 bases. The CDR3 contains 12 residues. The J segment lost 7 bases and the V segment lost 11 bases, leaving 5 bases of the junction unmatched. The germline CDR1 and CDR2 sequences are PRHDT and FYEKMQ (reference sequence). CDR3 sequence reads: CASTSGINEQFF. The CDR3 region has the DNA TGTGCCTCTACTAGCGGGATAAATGAGCAGTTCTTC.

The rearrangement joins TRBV9 to TRBJ2-3, with TRBD2 identical over 8 bases. The CDR3 covers 16 residues. CDR1 SGDLS and CDR2 YYNGEE come from the germline V gene. V lost 0 bases to trimming and J lost 0 bases; unmatched junction nucleotides: 3. CDR3 coding DNA: TGTGCCAGCAGCGTAGTGGCTAGCGGGAGCACAGATACGCAGTATTTT. Its translation: CASSVVASGSTDTQYF.

This clonotype was counted between two and nine times. This chain uses TRBV7-2 with TRBJ1-6; D call uncertain. The germline V and J ends were trimmed by 1 base and 3 bases, with 10 bases remaining between them. CDR3 size: 16 residues. Germline lookup yields CDR1 SGHTA and CDR2 FQGNSA. CDR3 loop: CASSLGWEGYNSPLHF. In DNA form, the CDR3 reads TGTGCCAGCAGCTTAGGTTGGGAGGGCTATAATTCACCCCTCCACTTT.

This clonotype has only a few counts. The chain recombines TRBV6-5 with TRBJ2-5; D may be TRBD1 or TRBD2 (6 bases each). The V end lost 3 bases, the J end lost 4 bases, and 12 bases lay between the germline ends. Germline values: CDR1 MNHEY, CDR2 SVGAGI. This CDR3 region has 14 residues. The CDR3 sequence is CASSYGGDIETQYF. In DNA form, the CDR3 reads TGTGCCAGCAGTTATGGAGGGGACATAGAGACCCAGTACTTC.

This clonotype has more than one count but fewer than ten. The chain employs TRBV7-2 and TRBJ1-2, with D uncertain. The CDR3 extends over 12 amino acids. Trimming cost V 4 bases and J 4 bases, with 7 bases left between them. Germline V lookup: CDR1 SGHTA, CDR2 FQGNSA. CDR3 sequence: CASSSPSYGYTF. The CDR3 DNA sequence: TGTGCCAGCAGCTCCCCGTCCTATGGCTACACCTTC.